One and the same sample provided the 15 T cell receptor beta chains below, sequenced in a study of T cell repertoires in cytomegalovirus infection. No cognate antigen is known for these TCRs. TCRdb called the reads again in MiXCR, with one record for every CDR3 protein. This table holds some 120,000 distinct CDR3 sequences, 32% found once. The input for sequencing was CD8+ T cells from cultured PBMCs, taken from culture after CMV antigen stimulation. Receptor source: a human donor in good health (CMV status not recorded). Some clones in this sample may be carry-over from other donors' samples.

The chain couples TRBV12-3 or TRBV12-4 to TRBJ2-7, with 8 bases identical to TRBD1. The CDR3 consists of 15 residues. The junction had 3 bases not matched to a gene; V was cut back by 1 base and J by 1 base. The CDR3 here is CASSLDRQGSYEQYF. The CDR3 coding sequence is TGTGCCAGCAGTTTAGATCGACAGGGGTCCTACGAGCAGTACTTC.

V gene TRBV2 combines with J gene TRBJ1-1; D possibly corresponds to TRBD1 (6 bases). Per germline, CDR1 SNHLY and CDR2 FYNNEI. The CDR3 runs 13 residues. The ends were cut back, 7 bases at V and 0 bases at J, with 9 bases in the middle. The CDR3 reads CASTRGLNTEAFF. CDR3 DNA: TGTGCCAGCACCAGGGGCCTGAACACTGAAGCTTTCTTT.

The chain uses TRBV4-1 and TRBJ2-1; 13 nucleotides agree with TRBD2. V was pared by 4 bases and J by 10 bases, with 7 bases of the junction left unmatched. Germline-derived CDR1 and CDR2 are MGHRA and YSYEKL. The CDR3 is 15 residues long. CDR3 coding DNA: TGCGCCAGCAGCCCCAGACTAGCGGGGGGTCCCGAGCAGTTCTTC. Its translation is CASSPRLAGGPEQFF.

The sample holds a few counts of this clonotype. The CDR3 spells CASSPSAGRELFF. The CDR3 DNA reads as TGTGCCAGCAGCCCCAGCGCGGGCCGGGAGCTGTTTTTT. The rearrangement links TRBV7-9 to TRBJ2-2; perhaps TRBD2 as D (5 bases). The germline CDR1 and CDR2 sequences are SEHNR and FQNEAQ (reference sequence). The V end was cut by 5 bases, the J end by 9 bases, with 13 bases between. The CDR3 sequence is 13 residues long.

This clonotype has a count of ten or more. This chain links TRBV14 with TRBJ2-7; no clear D gene. V gave up 0 bases and J gave up 2 bases, with 11 bases separating them. Germline-derived CDR1 and CDR2 are SGHDN and FVKESK. This CDR3 has 15 amino acids. The CDR3 is CASSQDEALPYEQYF. The DNA of the CDR3 is TGTGCCAGCAGCCAAGATGAGGCCCTCCCCTACGAGCAGTACTTC.

The chain couples TRBV19 to TRBJ1-6, with unresolved D. The CDR3 runs 14 residues. V lost 8 bases and J lost 7, with 15 bases in between. The germline gives CDR1 LNHDA, CDR2 SQIVND (reference sequence). This CDR3 is CASGRGFGNSPLHF. The CDR3, as DNA: TGTGCCAGTGGACGTGGCTTTGGGAATTCACCCCTCCACTTT.

This clonotype was picked up many times. The J gene is TRBJ2-1, the V gene TRBV27; D perhaps matches TRBD1 (6 bases). This CDR3 spans 18 amino acids. The germline V and J ends were trimmed by 6 bases and 6 bases, with 27 bases remaining between them. Germline CDR1 reads MNHEY; CDR2 reads SMNVEV (reference sequence). CDR3 nucleotide sequence: TGTGCCAGCAGCCTCAGGGGTATTTGGGTACAATCAGGCAATGAGCAGTTCTTC. Residues: CASSLRGIWVQSGNEQFF.

The chain combines TRBV4-1 with TRBJ2-3; 7 nucleotides line up with TRBD2. V trimming: 3 bases; J trimming: 2 bases; junction bases outside the gene matches: 11. This CDR3 has 17 amino acids. Germline V gives CDR1 MGHRA, CDR2 YSYEKL. The CDR3 DNA reads as TGCGCCAGCAGCCATCTATTTGGGGGGGAGATCACAGATACGCAGTATTTT. It codes for CASSHLFGGEITDTQYF.

This clonotype was picked up one time. The chain links TRBV5-8 to TRBJ2-1; no firm D call. Germline V gene data show CDR1 as SGHTS and CDR2 as YDEGEE. The V gene lost 4 bases and the J gene lost 14 bases, with 25 bases spanning the gap. The CDR3 is made up of 15 amino acids. Written as DNA, the CDR3 is TGTGCCAGCAGCCCCAACCCCGCCGGTTCCAAACGGGAGTTCTTC. It translates to CASSPNPAGSKREFF.

The genes are TRBV9 and TRBJ2-7, with D maybe TRBD2 (5 bases). The V and J ends lost 4 bases and 0 bases respectively, with 17 bases between them. Per the germline V gene, CDR1 is SGDLS and CDR2 is YYNGEE. The CDR3 is 16 amino acids. CDR3 nucleotide sequence: TGTGCCAGCAGCCACCCGCCGTGGAGGAGCTCCTACGAGCAGTACTTC. Translated: CASSHPPWRSSYEQYF.

This clonotype was observed once. V usage is TRBV9 and J usage is TRBJ2-1, with 11 bases identical to TRBD2. From germline, CDR1 is SGDLS and CDR2 YYNGEE. This CDR3 contains 16 residues. J lost 6 bases, V lost 0 bases, and 5 bases had no gene match. CDR3: CASSVAASGGFNEQFF. For the CDR3, the DNA is TGTGCCAGCAGCGTAGCGGCTAGCGGGGGGTTCAATGAGCAGTTCTTC.

This sequence joins TRBV29-1 and TRBJ2-3; a possible D gene is TRBD2 (7 bases). V was cut by 3 bases and J by 1 base, with 17 bases left in between. The germline CDR1 and CDR2 sequences are SQVTM and ANQGSEA. The CDR3 consists of 16 residues. The CDR3 DNA is TGCAGCGTTGAGGGGGGGCCTCAGATCCGCACAGATACGCAGTATTTT. It is translated as CSVEGGPQIRTDTQYF.

The genes are TRBV7-9 and TRBJ2-5, with D perhaps matching TRBD1 (5 bases). Trimming stripped 5 bases from V and 5 bases from J, with 15 bases between. This CDR3 contains 14 residues. CDR1 SEHNR and CDR2 FQNEAQ come from the germline V gene (reference sequence). This chain's CDR3 is CASSNRQSRETQYF. The CDR3 region has the DNA TGTGCCAGCAGCAACAGACAGTCTAGGGAGACCCAGTACTTC.

Notes on this clonotype: A much larger clone differs from this one at a single base, so this may be a read error. The chain employs TRBV7-8 and TRBJ1-2, with 9 bases lining up with TRBD1. This CDR3 is built from 14 residues. Trimming took 5 bases from V and 6 from J; bases not matched to a gene: 7. Germline lookup yields CDR1 SGHVS and CDR2 FQNEAQ. The CDR3 bases are TGTGCCAGCAGCCCCAGGGACAGGGCTGATGGCTACACCTTC. Translation gives CASSPRDRADGYTF. The variable domain in full, completed from reference TRBV7-8 and TRBJ1-2, reads GAGVSQSPRYKVAKRGQDVALRCDPISGHVSLFWYQQALGQGPEFLTYFQNEAQLDKSGLPSDRFFAERPEGSVSTLKIQRTQQEDSAVYLCASSPRDRADGYTFGSGTRLTVV.

The CDR3 region has the DNA TGCAGTGCTCCTCAGTGGGACAGGGGGTTGAGCTACACCTTC. Its protein product is CSAPQWDRGLSYTF. The chain recombines TRBV20-1 with TRBJ1-2, with 11 positions matching TRBD1. The CDR3 sequence is 14 residues long. CDR1 DFQATT and CDR2 SNEGSKA come from the germline V gene (reference sequence). Germline trimming cut 5 bases from V and 9 bases from J; bases unmatched to any gene: 11.